The source of this TCR beta chain is a study of monozygotic twins with inflammatory bowel disease. TCRdb processed the 5' RACE reads again and assigns one entry to each CDR3 protein, with no DNA. Recorded for this sample: more than 350,000 distinct CDR3 sequences. Germline loops: CDR1 SNHLY, CDR2 FYNNEI. This CDR3 has 15 residues. Overall study results and limits: Differences in immunosuppressive treatment may have been a source of added variability in patient repertoires. Separate T cell subtypes could not be resolved from one another. Other individuals had fewer clonotypes in common with IBD patients than with healthy twins, especially with disease activity.

Concerning this clonotype itself: Its antigen is undetermined.

The sequence was obtained from a human donor with ulcerative colitis or Crohn's disease, or a healthy co-twin of an affected twin (not recorded which). The V gene is TRBV2, the J gene TRBJ1-2; TCRdb's D call, TRBD1, is unchecked because there is no DNA. The sequencing input was blood. The CDR3 loop is CASSRQGVLNYGYTF.